A selection of T cell receptor beta chains follows, all from one sample in a study of shared clonotypes between healthy human individuals. Repertoires were generated with immunoSEQ multiplex PCR, while TCRdb's copy carries only in-frame clones and drops some. The data hold millions of clones, with 80% to 95% observed a single time. Sequenced material: naive CD4+ T cells from PBMCs. The receptors originated from a man in his late teens or twenties in good health. Some clones in this sample may be carry-over from other donors' samples. CDR3s include the opening cysteine and the closing phenylalanine or tryptophan. The order of the fields is J gene, clone size, V gene, D gene, CDR3 DNA, CDR3 protein. A D gene is named only where the DNA matches it firmly. Clone size is shown for a subset of rows, as once, few, many or a class of expanded clone.

TRBJ1-4 once TRBV28 . TGTGCCAGCACCCAGGGCAGCGATGAAAAACTGTTTTTT CASTQGSDEKLFF
TRBJ1-1 . TRBV7-3 . TGTGCCAGCAGCTCCACAACCAACACTGAAGCTTTCTTT CASSSTTNTEAFF
TRBJ2-4 . TRBV2 . TGTGCCAGCAGTGAAACGGGGAGGAAAAACATTCAGTACTTC CASSETGRKNIQYF
TRBJ2-7 . TRBV12-5 . TGTGCTAGTGGCCAAAGTGGGCAGGACGAGCAGTACTTC CASGQSGQDEQYF
TRBJ1-5 . TRBV19 TRBD1 TGTGCCAGTGACAGGACAGGTTCATTGAGCAATCAGCCCCAGCATTTT CASDRTGSLSNQPQHF
TRBJ1-1 . TRBV6-1 . TGTGCCAGCAGTTACGGAACTGAAGCTTTCTTT CASSYGTEAFF
TRBJ2-1 . TRBV7-2 . TGTGCCAGCAGCTTATTGGGCGGGCAGTTCAATGAGCAGTTCTTC CASSLLGGQFNEQFF
TRBJ2-2 . TRBV25-1 . TGTGCCAGCAGTGACAGGGGTCTCGCGAACACCGGGGAGCTGTTTTTT CASSDRGLANTGELFF
TRBJ2-1 . TRBV6-5 . TGTGCCAGCAGTTACGGGACCTCCTACAATGAGCAGTTCTTC CASSYGTSYNEQFF
TRBJ2-1 . TRBV4-3 . TGCGCCAGCAGCCAAGACGCCAATGAGCAGTTCTTC CASSQDANEQFF
TRBJ2-7 . TRBV14 TRBD2 TGTGCCAGCAGCCGACCCGGACTAGCGGGAGCCCGCGAGCAGTACTTC CASSRPGLAGAREQYF
TRBJ1-1 . TRBV7-8 . TGTGCCAGCAGCTCGGGACGGGGGAACACTGAAGCTTTCTTT CASSSGRGNTEAFF
TRBJ2-7 . TRBV14 TRBD1 TGTGCCAGCAGCCAAGAGGCGGACAGGGGCTACGAGCAGTACTTC CASSQEADRGYEQYF
TRBJ1-4 once TRBV7-2 TRBD1 TGTGCCAGCAGCTTACCCCGGGACAGAGGGGGAAAACTGTTTTTT CASSLPRDRGGKLFF
TRBJ2-7 . TRBV5-1 TRBD2 TGCGCCAGCAGCTTGGTTCTAGCGGGAGACATTTCCTACGAGCAGTACTTC CASSLVLAGDISYEQYF
TRBJ2-2 . TRBV7-9 TRBD2 TGTGCCAGCAGCTACCGGACTAGCGGGAGGGCCTCTGTCGGGGAGCTGTTTTTT CASSYRTSGRASVGELFF
TRBJ2-3 . TRBV5-4 . TGTGCCAGCAGCCCGGGACTCGGCACAGATACGCAGTATTTT CASSPGLGTDTQYF
TRBJ2-5 . TRBV2 TRBD2 TGTGCCAGCGGGCGGCTAGCGGGAGTAGGAGAGACCCAGTACTTC CASGRLAGVGETQYF
TRBJ2-1 . TRBV5-1 . TGCGCCAGCAGAAAGGTCGTGGACAATGAGCAGTTCTTC CASRKVVDNEQFF
TRBJ2-1 . TRBV11-2 . TGTGCCAGCAGCTTAGTAATCCAGATAGGTGAGCAGTTCTTC CASSLVIQIGEQFF
TRBJ2-3 . TRBV28 . TGTGCCAGCAGTCCGGGGGGCAGGGGGTTCGCAGATACGCAGTATTTT CASSPGGRGFADTQYF
TRBJ2-7 . TRBV4-1 TRBD1 TGCGCCAGCAGCCAAGAGAGACAGGGGAAAAGCTCCTACGAGCAGTACTTC CASSQERQGKSSYEQYF
TRBJ1-5 . TRBV2 . TGTGCCAGCAGCCGGGACAGCAATCAGCCCCAGCATTTT CASSRDSNQPQHF
TRBJ1-4 . TRBV5-1 TRBD1 TGCGCCAGCAGCTCAGGACAGGGTAATAATGAAAAACTGTTTTTT CASSSGQGNNEKLFF
TRBJ2-7 . TRBV28 . TGTGCCAGCAGCCCAACCGGGTTTCCCTACGAGCAGTACTTC CASSPTGFPYEQYF
TRBJ2-7 once TRBV15 . TGTGCCACCAGCCGCCGGGACTCACCCTACGAGCAGTACTTC CATSRRDSPYEQYF
TRBJ1-2 . TRBV7-9 . TGTGCCAGCCAACTCGGGGCCGGGGCCCCTAACTATGGCTACACCTTC CASQLGAGAPNYGYTF
TRBJ2-1 . TRBV6-5 . TGTGCCAGCAGATCCTACCGGGGGAATGAGCAGTTCTTC CASRSYRGNEQFF
TRBJ1-2 . TRBV4-1 . TGCGCCAGCAGCCAAGATCCTGGCGGCACTATCTCTAACTATGGCTACACCTTC CASSQDPGGTISNYGYTF
TRBJ2-1 . TRBV5-1 . TGCGCCAGCAGCTTGGAGAGGCACGAGCAGTTCTTC CASSLERHEQFF
TRBJ2-5 . TRBV29-1 . TGCAGCGTTCGGGAGACAGGGGAGACCCAGTACTTC CSVRETGETQYF
TRBJ1-1 . TRBV2 . TGTGCCAGCAGTGTACAGAACACTGAAGCTTTCTTT CASSVQNTEAFF
TRBJ1-2 . TRBV30 . TGTGCCTGGAGTTCTACAGGGTACAACTATGGCTACACCTTC CAWSSTGYNYGYTF
TRBJ2-2 . TRBV5-1 TRBD1 TGCGCCAGCACCCGGACAGGGGGGACCGGGGAGCTGTTTTTT CASTRTGGTGELFF
TRBJ2-3 . TRBV29-1 . TGCAGCGGCGTGGGGTTAACAGATACGCAGTATTTT CSGVGLTDTQYF
TRBJ1-2 . TRBV9 . TGTGCCAGCAGCGTAGTCCAGGGTGGCTACACCTTC CASSVVQGGYTF
TRBJ2-7 . TRBV5-4 TRBD2 TGTGCCAGCAGCTCCCAGTCCCGTCCGGGAGGGGAGTTC CASSSQSRPGGEF
TRBJ2-3 . TRBV7-3 . TGTGCCAGCAGCTTATCCTCGCGGGGGCCCGGGGTAGATACGCAGTATTTT CASSLSSRGPGVDTQYF
TRBJ1-2 once TRBV7-2 . TGTGCCAGCAGCTTATCATATTCCAACTATGGCTACACCTTC CASSLSYSNYGYTF
TRBJ1-2 . TRBV7-2 . TGTGCCAGCAGCTCAACCGGGTGGGACGGGGGCTACACCTTC CASSSTGWDGGYTF
TRBJ2-7 . TRBV11-2 TRBD1 TGTGCCAGCAGCTTAGGGGAGGACAGGGGGCAATTCTTC CASSLGEDRGQFF
TRBJ2-7 . TRBV5-3 . TGTGCCAGAAGCTTCCGGGACAAGGACGACGAGCAGTACTTC CARSFRDKDDEQYF